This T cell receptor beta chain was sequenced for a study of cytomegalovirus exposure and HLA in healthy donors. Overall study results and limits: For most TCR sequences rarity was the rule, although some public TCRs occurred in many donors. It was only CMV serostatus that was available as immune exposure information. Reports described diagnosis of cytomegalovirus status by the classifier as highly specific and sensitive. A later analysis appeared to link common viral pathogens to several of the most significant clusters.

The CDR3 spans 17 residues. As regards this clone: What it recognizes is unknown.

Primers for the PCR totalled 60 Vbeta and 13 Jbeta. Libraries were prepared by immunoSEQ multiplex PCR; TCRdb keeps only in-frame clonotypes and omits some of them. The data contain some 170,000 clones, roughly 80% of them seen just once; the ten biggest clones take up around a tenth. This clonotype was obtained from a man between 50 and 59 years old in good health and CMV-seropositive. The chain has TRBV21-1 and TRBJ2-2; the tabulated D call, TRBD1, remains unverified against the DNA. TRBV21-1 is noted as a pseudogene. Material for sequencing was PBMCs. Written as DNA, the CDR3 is TGTGCCAGCAGCAAACATGACAGCAGTGATAACACCGGGGAGCTGTTTTTT. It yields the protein CASSKHDSSDNTGELFF.